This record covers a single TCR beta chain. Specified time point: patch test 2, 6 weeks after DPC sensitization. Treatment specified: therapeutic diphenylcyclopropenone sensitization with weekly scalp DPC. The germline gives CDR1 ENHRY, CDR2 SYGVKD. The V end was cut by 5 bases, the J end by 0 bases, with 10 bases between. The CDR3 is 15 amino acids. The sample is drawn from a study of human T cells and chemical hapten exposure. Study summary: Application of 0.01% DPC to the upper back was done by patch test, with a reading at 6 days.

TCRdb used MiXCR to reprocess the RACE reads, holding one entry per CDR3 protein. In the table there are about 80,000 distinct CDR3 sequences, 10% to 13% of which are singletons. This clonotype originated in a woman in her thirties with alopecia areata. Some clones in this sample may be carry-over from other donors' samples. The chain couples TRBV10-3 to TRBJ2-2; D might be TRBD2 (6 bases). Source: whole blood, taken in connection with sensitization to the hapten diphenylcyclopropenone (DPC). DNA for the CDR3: TGTGCCATCAGTCGACTAGGGGCGAACACCGGGGAGCTGTTTTTT. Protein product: CAISRLGANTGELFF.